Sequencing of this TCR beta chain was carried out in a study of T-cell memory formation after mild COVID-19 (dated by TCRdb to about 2021). About the study as a whole: TCR sequence clusters from the two donors were largely donor specific. In a couple of donors, T-cell clones that expanded and contracted after mild COVID-19 were followed by sequencing TCRalpha and TCRbeta repertoires longitudinally. The cohort comprised two young, previously healthy adult volunteers, one female and one male.

Trimming removed 6 bases from V and 4 bases from J, leaving 13 bases between the germline ends. The cysteine opens and the phenylalanine closes a CDR3 of 13 amino acids. The retained sequence is limited to the CDR3, 39 bases, with the frame set at the first base. Broader findings and caveats from the paper: Some responding clones were detected in pre-infection memory, which suggested that pre-existing cross-reactive memory T cells had joined the SARS-CoV-2 response. Contracting CD4+ clones appeared mostly in the CM and EM memory subsets, whereas CD8+ clones were enriched in EMRA. SARS-CoV-2 specificity of the second-wave clones peaking on day 37 was not confirmed. From day 15 to 85, contracting clones showed balanced CD4/CD8 phenotypes, whereas a second wave of clones that expanded from day 15 to 37 leaned towards CD4+. The study included only a couple of mild cases, and larger cohorts that include severe cases with pre-infection samples were judged to be necessary.

Ficoll-Paque density gradient centrifugation was used to isolate PBMCs. About this clonotype: Its recognized antigen is unknown. No base quality information exists; no much larger clone differs at one position.

The instrument given in TCRdb is Illumina NovaSeq 6000. cDNA libraries for TCRalpha and TCRbeta were prepared by 5'RACE using constant-segment primers, with sample barcodes and unique molecular identifiers added. Trizol reagent was used to extract RNA from every sample. Amplification of the libraries took two PCR steps, and the second step added a second sample barcode plus Illumina TruSeq adapters. The libraries were sequenced on an Illumina NovaSeq using 2 x 150 bp paired-end reads. On the study's bioinformatics: With migec v1.2.7, reads were demultiplexed and then collapsed into UMI-guided consensus sequences. Using mixcr v2.1.11, UMI consensuses were aligned to TRA and TRB V and J templates and then assembled into clonotypes. A clonotype was counted as expanded or contracted only when both edgeR and NoisET called the clonotype significant, with the noise models trained on biological replicates. For edgeR calls, the thresholds were a false discovery rate-adjusted p below 0.01 and a log2 fold-change of 1. PCA with hierarchical clustering of max-normalized trajectories of the 1000 most abundant clonotypes was used as exploratory dynamics analysis. Each responding clone was given a CD4 or CD8 phenotype based on the CD4+ and CD8+ repertoires, which had been sequenced separately. TCRdb trimmed the raw reads at Q25, called clones with MiXCR and kept productive beta chains. Each entry merges the rows of one CDR3 protein and shows their most common DNA and genes. The V and J calls follow TCRdb's processing rather than the paper's. In all, the sample holds roughly 150,000 distinct CDR3 sequences, and more than 12% of those were seen once. Clones ranked in the top ten supply 11% to 15% of the sample.

This TCR derives from an adult woman who had mild COVID-19 (a few samples of this study predate the infection). The sample titles of this study are shuffled in the database, so cell type and time point are left out; the donor was told from shared clones. This sequence uses TRBV12-3 or TRBV12-4 and TRBJ2-7; the D gene lacks a confident call. The sample taken for sequencing was PBMCs or a T cell subset sorted from them (not recorded which). The CDR3 has the sequence CASRLGPFYEQYF. In nucleotide form, the sequence is TGTGCCAGCAGGCTTGGGCCTTTTTACGAGCAGTACTTC.